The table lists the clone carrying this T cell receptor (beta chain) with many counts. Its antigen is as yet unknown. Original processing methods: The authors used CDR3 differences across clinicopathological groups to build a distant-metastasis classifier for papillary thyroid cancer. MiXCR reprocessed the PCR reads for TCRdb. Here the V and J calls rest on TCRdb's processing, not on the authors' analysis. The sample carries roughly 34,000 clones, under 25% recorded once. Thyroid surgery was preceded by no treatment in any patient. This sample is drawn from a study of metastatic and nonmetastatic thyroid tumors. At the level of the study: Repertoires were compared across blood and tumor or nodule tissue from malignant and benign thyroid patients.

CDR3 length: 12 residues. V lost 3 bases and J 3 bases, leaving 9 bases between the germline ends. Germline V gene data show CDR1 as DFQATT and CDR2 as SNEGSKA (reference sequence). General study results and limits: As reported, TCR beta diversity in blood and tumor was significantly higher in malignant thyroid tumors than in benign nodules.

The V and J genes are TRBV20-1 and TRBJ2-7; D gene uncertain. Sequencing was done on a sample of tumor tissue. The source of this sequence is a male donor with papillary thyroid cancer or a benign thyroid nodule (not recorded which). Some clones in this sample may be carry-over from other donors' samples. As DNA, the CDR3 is TGCAGTGCTAGGGGTCAGAGCTACGAGCAGTACTTC. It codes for CSARGQSYEQYF.